The clone carrying this TCR beta chain was found a few times. Its antigen is unknown. The data are from a study of T-cell memory formation after mild COVID-19. Study findings and constraints: CD4+ contracting clones lay mainly in CM and EM, CD8+ ones in EMRA.

TCRdb fed the 5' RACE reads into MiXCR, producing one record per CDR3 protein. The table lists 350,000 to 500,000 distinct CDR3 sequences, under 20% of them singletons. The CDR3 is 12 amino acids. Germline V CDR1 and CDR2: SGHAT, FQNNGV. V lost 5 bases, J lost 8 bases, and 12 bases lay in between. The J gene is TRBJ1-2, the V gene TRBV11-2, with D possibly being TRBD1 (5 bases). The clonotype originates from a man between 18 and 35 years old who had mild COVID-19 (a few samples of this study predate the infection). Cell type and time point are not known. Sequences were obtained from PBMCs or a T cell subset sorted from them (not recorded which). CDR3 sequence: CASSLRWTGYTF. The CDR3 region has the DNA TGTGCCAGCAGCCTACGCTGGACAGGCTACACCTTC. Based on the CDR3 plus reference TRBV11-2 and TRBJ1-2, the full variable domain is EAGVAQSPRYKIIEKRQSVAFWCNPISGHATLYWYQQILGQGPKLLIQFQNNGVVDDSQLPKDRFSAERLKGVDSTLKIQPAKLEDSAVYLCASSLRWTGYTFGSGTRLTVV.